This TCR beta chain was obtained from a study of follicular helper T cells after annual influenza vaccination. Study-wide background: Blood was drawn on days 0, 7 and 28 after vaccination.

Points from the study as a whole: The much larger non-cTfh compartments may have been undersampled.

Worth noting for this clone: The target antigen is unknown.

Assay used: immunoSEQ multiplex PCR; TCRdb lists only in-frame clones, some missing. There are 8,000 to 11,000 clones in the sample; around four fifths occur only once, and roughly 0.4% lies in the top ten. Time point specified: 2015-2016 season, 7 days after influenza vaccination. Between roughly 40 and 100 mL of blood was drawn per time point. This CDR3 has 17 amino acids. Trimming removed 1 base from V and 0 bases from J; junction bases left unmatched: 3. Looked up from germline, CDR1 is LNHDA and CDR2 is SQIVND (reference sequence). The receptor's source is an adult who received the influenza vaccine. This specimen was CXCR5- memory CD4+ T cells sorted from blood, taken 7 days after influenza vaccination. V usage is TRBV19 and J usage is TRBJ1-2, with 12 bases fitting TRBD1. The CDR3 loop reads CASSIAGTGGTNYGYTF. The DNA of the CDR3 is TGTGCCAGTAGTATAGCCGGGACAGGGGGCACTAACTATGGCTACACCTTC.